These T cell receptor beta chains were read from a single sample in a study of cytomegalovirus exposure and HLA in healthy donors. The assay was immunoSEQ multiplex PCR, and TCRdb's table has in-frame clones only and misses some. The sample has about 130,000 clones, 74% seen once. Sequencing input: PBMCs. The source of these receptors is a man between 40 and 49 years old in good health and CMV-seropositive. Both conserved end residues are part of each CDR3. A D gene is named only where the DNA matches it firmly. Clone size, where shown, is once, few, many, or a class for clones that have expanded.

D gene | clone size | J gene | V gene | CDR3 DNA | CDR3 protein
TRBD1 | - | TRBJ1-2 | TRBV28 | TGTGCCAGCAGTATTTCTGGACAGGGGGCGCTGAACTATGGCTACACCTTC | CASSISGQGALNYGYTF
- | - | TRBJ1-6 | TRBV27 | TGTGCCAGCAGTAGGCAGGGGAATTCACCCCTCCACTTT | CASSRQGNSPLHF
- | few | TRBJ2-1 | TRBV6-1 | TGTGCCAGTTCTGGCGGGGTCTGGTTCTTC | CASSGGVWFF
TRBD2 | - | TRBJ2-7 | TRBV10-2 | TGCGCCAGCAGTAACGGACTAGCGGGAGCCTACGAGCAGTACTTC | CASSNGLAGAYEQYF
- | - | TRBJ2-6 | TRBV28 | TGTGCCAGCAGTCCTACAGGGTCCGGGGCCAACGTCCTGACTTTC | CASSPTGSGANVLTF
TRBD1 | - | TRBJ1-1 | TRBV5-8 | TGTGCCAGCAGCTTCTGGACAGGTCGGAACACTGAAGCTTTCTTT | CASSFWTGRNTEAFF
TRBD2 | - | TRBJ2-1 | TRBV2 | TGTGCCAGCAGTGTAGCGGGAGGCGGGGTTGAGCAGTTCTTC | CASSVAGGGVEQFF
TRBD1 | - | TRBJ1-6 | TRBV2 | TGTGCCAGCAGTCCCAGGGGGCGCGATTCACCCCTCCACTTT | CASSPRGRDSPLHF
- | - | TRBJ1-2 | TRBV27 | TGTGCCAGCAGTTTTCGGGAGTCGGGAGGCTACACCTTC | CASSFRESGGYTF
- | - | TRBJ2-1 | TRBV7-8 | TGTGCCAGCAGCTTAGCAATCGGGGGCTCCTACAATGAGCAGTTCTTC | CASSLAIGGSYNEQFF
TRBD1 | few | TRBJ2-5 | TRBV5-1 | TGCGCCAGCAGCTTGGGCAGGGGGCGAGAAGAGACCCAGTACTTC | CASSLGRGREETQYF
TRBD1 | - | TRBJ2-7 | TRBV29-1 | TGCAGCGTTCCGGGACAGGGCTTCCCCTACGAGCAGTACTTC | CSVPGQGFPYEQYF
TRBD1 | few | TRBJ1-2 | TRBV28 | TGTGCCAGCAGCCCTACCCCCTCCGGGACAGGGGGCGATGGCTACACCTTC | CASSPTPSGTGGDGYTF
TRBD1 | few | TRBJ2-7 | TRBV9 | TGTGCCAGCAGCGTGGGGACAGCTTCCTTCTACGAGCAGTACTTC | CASSVGTASFYEQYF
TRBD1 | - | TRBJ2-7 | TRBV18 | TGTGCCAGCTCACCTTTTATGGCAGGGGGCCGCGAGCAGTACTTC | CASSPFMAGGREQYF
TRBD2 | - | TRBJ2-5 | TRBV19 | TGTGCCAGTAGTACCAGCGGGGGGATTAAAGAGACCCAGTACTTC | CASSTSGGIKETQYF
TRBD2 | - | TRBJ2-5 | TRBV7-8 | TGTGCCAGCAGCTTAGCGCTGGGGGGGGAGACCCAGTACTTC | CASSLALGGETQYF
- | - | TRBJ1-6 | TRBV6-4 | TGTGCCAGCCGGGACACCGCTTACAATTCACCCCTCCACTTT | CASRDTAYNSPLHF
TRBD2 | few | TRBJ2-7 | TRBV5-1 | TGCGCCAGCAGCTTGTTGTCTAGCGGGGCTAGCTCCTACGAGCAGTACTTC | CASSLLSSGASSYEQYF
- | - | TRBJ1-6 | TRBV7-6 | TGTGCCAGCAGCTTATCCGGGTATAATTCACCCCTCCACTTT | CASSLSGYNSPLHF
- | few | TRBJ2-7 | TRBV15 | TGTGCCACCAGCAGAGATGGGGGAGGGGGGTCCCACGAGCAGTACTTC | CATSRDGGGGSHEQYF
TRBD2 | - | TRBJ2-1 | TRBV5-5 | TGTGCCAGCAGCCCGCGGGAGTTCCCCAATGAGCAGTTCTTC | CASSPREFPNEQFF
- | - | TRBJ1-3 | TRBV18 | TGTGCCAGCTCACCGCGGCAGGGAGGAGGAAACACCATATATTTT | CASSPRQGGGNTIYF
TRBD1 | - | TRBJ2-7 | TRBV15 | TGTGCCACCAGCGGGATACAGGGGGCCCCAATCTACGAGCAGTACTTC | CATSGIQGAPIYEQYF
TRBD2 | - | TRBJ2-2 | TRBV5-4 | TGTGCCAGCAGCATCGGGACTAGCGGGGGCTCGCGCACCGGGGAGCTGTTTTTT | CASSIGTSGGSRTGELFF
TRBD2 | - | TRBJ2-1 | TRBV7-2 | TGTGCCAGCAGCTCCCAGCGGGGGGGCAGGAATGAGCAGTTCTTC | CASSSQRGGRNEQFF
TRBD2 | - | TRBJ2-3 | TRBV28 | TGTGCCAGCAGTTCCCCGGGGGGGCTAGCGGGACGCCAGAATACGCAGTATTTT | CASSSPGGLAGRQNTQYF
- | - | TRBJ1-3 | TRBV15 | TGTGCCACCAGCAGAGTCGGTAGGCCGGAGCGAAACACCATATATTTT | CATSRVGRPERNTIYF
TRBD1 | - | TRBJ2-7 | TRBV11-2 | TGTGCCAGCAGCTCCCCGGGGACAGGGAGAGAGCAGTACTTC | CASSSPGTGREQYF
- | - | TRBJ1-2 | TRBV27 | TGTGCCAGCAGTCCCCCCGGCCAGGGGTATGGCTACACCTTC | CASSPPGQGYGYTF
- | once | TRBJ2-2 | TRBV11-3 | TGTGCCAGCAGCTTAGGCCATGAGACCGGGGAGCTGTTTTTT | CASSLGHETGELFF
- | - | TRBJ2-5 | TRBV15 | TGTGCCACCAGCGCACCGGGATTTAGGGAGACCCAGTACTTC | CATSAPGFRETQYF
TRBD1 | - | TRBJ2-7 | TRBV7-9 | TGTGCCAGCAGCTTAAACGGACAGGGGGCTGAGGAGCAGTACTTC | CASSLNGQGAEEQYF
TRBD1 | - | TRBJ2-6 | TRBV5-3 | TGTGCCAGAAGCTTCACAGGGGGAATCTGGGCCAACGTCCTGACTTTC | CARSFTGGIWANVLTF
TRBD1 | - | TRBJ2-1 | TRBV29-1 | TGCAGCGTTGTAAGACAGGGGGCTGTGAATGAGCAGTTCTTC | CSVVRQGAVNEQFF
TRBD2 | once | TRBJ2-7 | TRBV6-1 | TGTGCCAGCAGTGACCCGGGACTAGCGGGATCCGAGCAGTACTTC | CASSDPGLAGSEQYF
- | - | TRBJ2-2 | TRBV25-1 | TGTGCCAGCAGTGGGAATACAGGGAGACCCGGGGAGCTGTTTTTT | CASSGNTGRPGELFF